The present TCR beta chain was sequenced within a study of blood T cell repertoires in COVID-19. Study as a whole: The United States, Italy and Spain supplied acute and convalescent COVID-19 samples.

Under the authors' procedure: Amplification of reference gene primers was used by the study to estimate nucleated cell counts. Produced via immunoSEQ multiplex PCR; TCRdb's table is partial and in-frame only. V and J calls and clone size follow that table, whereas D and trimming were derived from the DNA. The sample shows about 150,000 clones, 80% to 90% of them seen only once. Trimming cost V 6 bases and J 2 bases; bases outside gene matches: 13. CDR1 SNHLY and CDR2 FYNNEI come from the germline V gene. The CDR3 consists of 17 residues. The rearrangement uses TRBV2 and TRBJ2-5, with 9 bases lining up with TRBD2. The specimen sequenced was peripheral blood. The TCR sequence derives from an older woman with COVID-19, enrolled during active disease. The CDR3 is CASSKWLGGGDQETQYF. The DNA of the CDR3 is TGTGCCAGCAGCAAATGGCTGGGCGGGGGGGATCAAGAGACCCAGTACTTC.